Below are 26 T cell receptor beta chains sequenced from a single sample in a study of T cells in women clearing cervical HPV infection. TCRdb keeps only in-frame clones here, not all; method: immunoSEQ multiplex PCR. The sample's table shows about 33,000 clones. What was sequenced was blood buffy coat. Source of these receptors: a woman aged 18 to 75 with a cervical HPV16 infection that either progressed to CIN3+ or cleared (not recorded which).

Details on this clone: At one end, the junction sequence differs from germline, possibly due to a read error. The read terminates 3 residues before the CDR3 end, so the remaining end is supplied by the germline J gene. The rearrangement links TRBV3-1 (or the pseudogene TRBV3-2) to TRBJ2-7; D may be TRBD1 (5 bases). Germline CDR1 is LGHDT and CDR2 is YNNKEL (reference sequence). The CDR3 has 12 residues. The CDR3 sequence is CANSLQGYEQYF. The DNA read from the CDR3 is TGTGCCAACAGCCTCCAGGGTTACGAG.

Worth noting for this clone: The CDR3 end falls 3 residues outside the read, so it is completed with the germline J gene. The chain joins TRBV4-2 to TRBJ2-1; TRBD1 matches 9 bases. This CDR3 contains 15 residues. Trimming removed 4 bases from V and 6 bases from J; junction bases left unmatched: 7. Germline V gives CDR1 LGHNA, CDR2 YNFKEQ. CDR3 in amino acids: CASSPGTGSSNEQFF. The part of the CDR3 DNA that was read is TGTGCCAGCAGCCCCGGGACAGGGAGTTCCAATGAG.

Details on this clone: Read sequence stops 3 residues before the CDR3 end, and the germline J gene provides the missing end. This chain joins TRBV19 and TRBJ2-3; D remains unclear. Per germline, CDR1 LNHDA and CDR2 SQIVND (reference sequence). This CDR3 has 13 residues. The V and J ends lost 6 bases and 2 bases respectively, with 9 bases between them. The CDR3 reads CASSPGDTDTQYF. The DNA read from the CDR3 is TGTGCCAGTAGCCCGGGTGACACAGATACG. The full variable domain, in which reference TRBV19 and TRBJ2-3 provide the parts outside the CDR3, is DGGITQSPKYLFRKEGQNVTLSCEQNLNHDAMYWYRQDPGQGLRLIYYSQIVNDFQKGDIAEGYSVSREKKESFPLTVTSAQKNPTAFYLCASSPGDTDTQYFGPGTRLTVL.

As for this clone: Coverage ceases 3 residues before the CDR3 finishes, and the germline J gene fills in the end. The chain recombines TRBV6-2 or TRBV6-3 with TRBJ1-1, with D tentatively TRBD1 (6 bases). This CDR3 has 13 residues. CDR1 and CDR2 (germline): MNHEY, SVGEGT. Trimming shortened V by 4 bases and J by 6 bases, and 12 bases separated the two germline ends. The sequenced part of the CDR3 DNA is TGTGCCAGCAGTTCTACAGGGCTTGCTGAA. Its translation is CASSSTGLAE. The entire CDR3 protein reads CASSSTGLAEAFF.

CDR3 protein: CASSSTSGGVLYSGANVLTF. CDR3 bases read: TGTGCCAGCAGCTCCACTAGCGGGGGCGTCCTATACTCTGGGGCCAACGTC. This rearrangement joins TRBV7-1 to TRBJ2-6, with 11 nucleotides matching TRBD2. The sequenced fragment ends 3 residues before the CDR3 boundary, so the rest is inferred from the germline J gene. TRBV7-1 has ORF status, its function being uncertain. After removal of 3 bases from V and 0 bases from J, the junction contained 10 bases not matched to a gene. This CDR3 region has 20 residues.

Of note for this clone: The read ends 3 residues early relative to the CDR3; the germline J gene fills the gap. The genes are TRBV11-2 and TRBJ2-7, with TRBD2 as a possible D gene (5 bases). V lost 4 bases and J lost 0, with 13 bases in between. There are 15 residues in the CDR3. The germline CDR1 and CDR2 sequences are SGHAT and FQNNGV. CDR3 region: CASSYPPAGSYEQYF. The CDR3 DNA, read in part, is TGTGCCAGCAGCTACCCTCCGGCGGGCTCCTACGAG.

Comments on this clone: The read ends 3 residues early relative to the CDR3; the germline J gene fills the gap. The V gene is TRBV30, the J gene TRBJ1-1; no clear D. CDR3 length: 11 amino acids. The germline CDR1 and CDR2 sequences are GTSNPN and SVGIG (reference sequence). Trimming pared 1 base from V and 5 bases from J, leaving 5 bases between. CDR3 DNA, as far as it was read: TGTGCCTGGAGTGGAAGGACTGAA. Translation gives CAWSGRTE. The whole CDR3 reads CAWSGRTEAFF.

The sequenced CDR3 bases are TGTGCCAGCTCACCACAGGGGTCCTACGAG. Its translation: CASSPQGSYE. The whole CDR3 is CASSPQGSYEQYF. The chain is built from TRBV18 and TRBJ2-7; possibly TRBD1 for D (5 bases). With the read ending 3 residues before the CDR3 end, the germline J gene is used to fill in that end. The CDR3 extends over 13 amino acids. Germline V gene data show CDR1 as KGHSH and CDR2 as LQKENI. V lost 1 base, J lost 1 base, and 5 bases lay in between.

A note on this clone: The read ends 3 residues before the CDR3 terminus; that terminus is restored from the germline J gene. This chain joins TRBV28 and TRBJ2-3; D is perhaps TRBD2 (6 bases). The V gene lost 6 bases and the J gene lost 3 bases, with 22 bases spanning the gap. Looked up from germline, CDR1 is MDHEN and CDR2 is SYDVKM. The CDR3 sequence is 17 residues long. The sequenced part of the CDR3 DNA is TGTGCCAGCAGCACACCTCATAGCGGCCCCGGAACAGATACG. The encoded protein is CASSTPHSGPGTDT. In full, the CDR3 is CASSTPHSGPGTDTQYF.

Turning to this clone: The CDR3 end falls 3 residues outside the read, so it is completed with the germline J gene. The gene calls are TRBV3-1 (or the pseudogene TRBV3-2) and TRBJ1-1; perhaps TRBD1 as D (5 bases). Germline lookup yields CDR1 LGHDT and CDR2 YNNKEL (reference sequence). V was cut by 0 bases and J by 5 bases, with 16 bases left in between. This CDR3 comprises 16 residues. CDR3 DNA (partial): TGTGCCAGCAGCCAAGATCGGGGGGAGATGGGGACTGAA. Encoded protein: CASSQDRGEMGTE. The full CDR3 protein is CASSQDRGEMGTEAFF.

With respect to this clone: Sequencing ends 3 residues short of the CDR3 end; the germline J gene provides the rest. The genes are TRBV5-8 and TRBJ1-4; TRBD1 matches at 7 bases. The junction had 3 bases not matched to a gene; V was cut back by 0 bases and J by 7 bases. The CDR3 length is 14 residues. CDR1 is SGHTS and CDR2 is YDEGEE in the germline V gene. The CDR3 loop is CASSLGQGSEKLFF. Incomplete CDR3 DNA: TGTGCCAGCAGCTTGGGACAGGGATCTGAAAAA.

To note about this clone: The read is 3 residues too short to cover the CDR3 end, so that end is filled in from the germline J gene. The V call is TRBV7-9, the J call TRBJ1-1, with D possibly being TRBD1 (6 bases). The V end lost 5 bases, the J end lost 1 base, and 8 bases lay between the germline ends. The germline CDR1 and CDR2 sequences are SEHNR and FQNEAQ (reference sequence). The CDR3 is 13 residues long. The CDR3: CASSKGQNTEAFF. The DNA read from the CDR3 is TGTGCCAGCAGCAAGGGACAGAACACTGAA.

For this clone: The read ends 3 residues early relative to the CDR3; the germline J gene fills the gap. This sequence joins TRBV5-1 and TRBJ2-1, with 13 bases matching TRBD2. The CDR3 extends over 17 amino acids. V shed 4 bases, J shed 1 base, and the junction held 5 bases outside the gene matches. Per the germline V gene, CDR1 is SGHRS and CDR2 is YFSETQ. CDR3 sequence: CASSAGLAGESYNEQFF. The DNA read from the CDR3 is TGCGCCAGCAGCGCCGGACTAGCGGGAGAGTCCTACAATGAG.

Regarding this clone: The read halts 3 residues ahead of the CDR3 end, with the missing end drawn from the germline J gene. This rearrangement joins TRBV6-2 or TRBV6-3 to TRBJ2-7; 7 bases are shared with TRBD2. Germline CDR1 and CDR2: MNHEY and SVGEGT. After removal of 2 bases from V and 4 bases from J, the junction contained 2 bases not matched to a gene. The length of the CDR3 is 13 residues. The CDR3 region is CASSYLAAYEQYF. The sequenced CDR3 bases are TGTGCCAGCAGTTACCTAGCGGCGTACGAG.

The DNA read from the CDR3 is TGTGCCTGGAGCCGGACAGGGGGAGGC. It specifies CAWSRTGGG. The whole CDR3 protein reads CAWSRTGGGYTF. V and J are TRBV30 and TRBJ1-2; TRBD1 matches at 10 bases. The read stops 3 residues short of the end of the CDR3; the missing end is completed from the germline J gene. CDR3 size: 12 residues. The V gene's germline CDR1 is GTSNPN and CDR2 SVGIG (reference sequence).

Details on this clone: Its ends do not fully match the called genes, so a read error is possible. The read is 3 residues too short to cover the CDR3 end, so that end is filled in from the germline J gene. The chain combines TRBV4-2 with TRBJ2-7; tentative D call: TRBD1 (7 bases). This CDR3 spans 14 amino acids. CDR1 is LGHNA and CDR2 is YNFKEQ in the germline V gene. CDR3 bases read: TGCGCCAGCAGCCAAGGCAGGGGGAGGTACGAG. Amino acids: CASSQGRGRYE. The full CDR3 protein is CASSQGRGRYEQYF.

With respect to this clone: The CDR3 goes on 3 residues after the read ends, and that part is filled in from the germline J gene. The V gene is TRBV6-4, the J gene TRBJ2-3; tentatively, D is TRBD2 (6 bases). Per germline, CDR1 MRHNA and CDR2 SNTAGT. The V end lost 3 bases, the J end lost 1 base, and 11 bases lay between the germline ends. The CDR3 totals 15 residues. The sequenced CDR3 bases are TGTGCCAGCAGTGAGGCTAGCGATGGCACAGATACG. Translating it yields CASSEASDGTDT. The whole CDR3 sequence is CASSEASDGTDTQYF.

As for this clone: The CDR3 is cut off 3 residues early in the read; its end comes from the germline J gene. V and J are TRBV6-2 or TRBV6-3 and TRBJ1-5, with no clear D. Trimming pared 3 bases from V and 2 bases from J, leaving 14 bases between. Germline V CDR1 and CDR2: MNHEY, SVGEGT. CDR3 length: 16 amino acids. The CDR3 here is CASSYSDGSGNQPQHF. Partial CDR3 DNA: TGTGCCAGCAGTTATTCCGACGGTAGCGGCAATCAGCCC.

Details on this clone: The read is 3 residues too short to cover the CDR3 end, so that end is filled in from the germline J gene. This chain joins TRBV7-9 and TRBJ2-7, with 10 bases matching TRBD2. Per the germline V gene, CDR1 is SEHNR and CDR2 is FQNEAQ (reference sequence). The CDR3 totals 15 residues. The V segment lost 3 bases and the J segment 0 bases; nucleotides outside the gene matches: 2. The sequenced part of the CDR3 DNA is TGTGCCAGCAGCTTTACTAGCGGGGTCTCCTACGAG. Amino acid sequence: CASSFTSGVSYE. The entire CDR3 protein reads CASSFTSGVSYEQYF.

Points on this clone: From the germline J gene comes the end of the CDR3, since the read stops 3 residues before it. The V call is TRBV12-3 or TRBV12-4, the J call TRBJ2-7; TRBD1 agrees at 7 bases. The CDR3 is 15 residues long. V trimming: 6 bases; J trimming: 6 bases; junction bases outside the gene matches: 14. CDR3 DNA (partial): TGTGCCAGCAGCCCACTATCCGTACAGGGGTCCGAG. Translating it yields CASSPLSVQGSE. The CDR3 as a whole reads CASSPLSVQGSEQYF.

By frequency, this clone registers medium-sized (0.01 to 0.1%). The read comes to an end 3 residues before the CDR3 does, leaving the germline J gene to fill in the end. The chain recombines TRBV6-2 or TRBV6-3 with TRBJ2-3; TRBD1 matches 7 bases. Germline V lookup: CDR1 MNHEY, CDR2 SVGEGT. The CDR3 length is 17 residues. Germline trimming cut 4 bases from V and 4 bases from J; bases unmatched to any gene: 14. The CDR3 sequence is CASSLVSPWQGADTQYF. The CDR3 DNA, read in part, is TGTGCCAGCAGTTTAGTTTCGCCCTGGCAGGGGGCAGATACG.

About this clone itself: The sequence runs out 3 residues before the end of the CDR3; the remainder is reconstructed from the germline J gene. The chain couples TRBV28 to TRBJ1-5; D call uncertain. Trimming took off 3 bases at V and 4 bases at J, with 13 bases between the two ends. Germline V gene lookup returns CDR1 MDHEN and CDR2 SYDVKM. The CDR3 contains 15 residues. The sequenced CDR3 bases are TGTGCCAGCAGTTTGATCGTCGCGGCGAATCAGCCC. It is translated as CASSLIVAANQP. The entire CDR3 sequence reads CASSLIVAANQPQHF.

Points on this clone: The read is 3 residues too short to cover the CDR3 end, so that end is filled in from the germline J gene. The V and J genes are TRBV6-2 or TRBV6-3 and TRBJ2-1; 8 bases map to TRBD2. Germline CDR1 is MNHEY and CDR2 is SVGEGT. The length of the CDR3 is 17 residues. V lost 7 bases, J lost 4 bases, and 15 bases stayed unmatched. This chain's CDR3 is CASNDHASSGLYNEQFF. The sequenced part of the CDR3 DNA is TGTGCCAGCAACGATCACGCCTCTAGCGGGCTTTACAATGAG.

With regard to this clone: With the read ending 3 residues before the CDR3 end, the germline J gene is used to fill in that end. The V gene is TRBV6-4, the J gene TRBJ2-6; no definite D call. This CDR3 is 14 amino acids long. Trimming removed 8 bases at V and 3 bases at J, with 11 bases between. Looked up from germline, CDR1 is MRHNA and CDR2 is SNTAGT. The CDR3 DNA, read in part, is TGTGCCAGCGGCAGGAGTAGTGGGGCCAACGTC. It yields the protein CASGRSSGANV. The full CDR3 sequence reads CASGRSSGANVLTF.

As regards this clone: From the germline J gene comes the end of the CDR3, since the read stops 3 residues before it. The chain recombines TRBV5-1 with TRBJ2-1; 15 bases agree with TRBD2. The CDR3 is 16 residues long. V gave up 4 bases and J gave up 4 bases; unmatched junction bases: 3. Germline V gene data show CDR1 as SGHRS and CDR2 as YFSETQ. The sequenced CDR3 bases are TGCGCCAGCAGCAGCGGGACTAGCGGGGGGTACAATGAG. Protein sequence: CASSSGTSGGYNE. The whole CDR3 region reads CASSSGTSGGYNEQFF.

Notes on this clone: The CDR3 is cut off 3 residues early in the read; its end comes from the germline J gene. The rearrangement links TRBV7-9 to TRBJ1-2; 9 bases fit TRBD1. There are 13 residues in the CDR3. The germline gives CDR1 SEHNR, CDR2 FQNEAQ (reference sequence). CDR3 loop: CASGGTGSHDYTF. CDR3 bases read: TGTGCCAGCGGCGGGACAGGGTCCCACGAC.